Reported below is one T cell receptor (beta chain). Its cognate antigen is unknown. The data originate from a study of early T cells in non-severe SARS-CoV-2 infection. Study-wide results and limits: Anti-spike CD8 specificities were favored by VDJdb matching, whose results missed private and CD4 specificities.

Researchers tagged individual cDNA molecules with unique molecular identifiers. From the 5' RACE reads, TCRdb called clonotypes with MiXCR, one entry per CDR3 protein. Among tens of thousands of distinct CDR3 sequences listed, about 13% were seen once. Germline CDR1 reads SGHRS; CDR2 reads YFSETQ. This CDR3 has 14 amino acids. V lost 6 bases to trimming and J lost 2 bases, with 13 bases between them. The chain employs TRBV5-1 and TRBJ2-3; the D gene is possibly TRBD2 (6 bases). Sequenced: whole blood. The source of this sequence is an adult who was a healthcare worker with PCR-confirmed SARS-CoV-2 infection or an uninfected control (not recorded which). The CDR3 is CASTTSPTTDTQYF. For the CDR3, the DNA is TGCGCCAGCACCACTAGCCCTACCACAGATACGCAGTATTTT. Drawing the rest from reference TRBV5-1 and TRBJ2-3, the complete variable domain is KAGVTQTPRYLIKTRGQQVTLSCSPISGHRSVSWYQQTPGQGLQFLFEYFSETQRNKGNFPGRFSGRQFSNSRSEMNVSTLELGDSALYLCASTTSPTTDTQYFGPGTRLTVL.